This T cell receptor (beta chain) was identified during a study of T cells after yellow fever vaccination. Study-level findings and limits: Clones that expanded after primary vaccination mostly reappeared after the booster (just under 98% CD4, 88% CD8).

Note on this clonotype: Its antigen is unidentified.

Germline V gives CDR1 MDHEN, CDR2 SYDVKM. V shed 10 bases and J shed 4 bases, with 10 bases lying between them. The CDR3 is 11 residues long. MiXCR, run by TCRdb on the 5' RACE reads, gives a single entry per CDR3 protein. The data show 450,000 to 650,000 distinct CDR3 sequences, with approximately 15% seen just once and more than 12% held by the top ten. The chain couples TRBV28 to TRBJ1-2; D is possibly TRBD1 (5 bases). Sequencing used PBMCs, obtained on the day of the yellow fever booster vaccination. The receptor's source is a man in his thirties or forties who received the YFV17D yellow fever vaccine. CDR3 DNA: TGTGCCACCGACAGTAGCTATGGCTACACCTTC. Translation: CATDSSYGYTF.